One and the same sample provided the 21 T cell receptor beta chains below, sequenced in a study of vaccination and CD4 T cells after COVID-19 (dated by TCRdb to 2021 to 2024). This specimen's treatment or condition label, per the study, means: roughly 10-day PBMC culture with coronavirus spike peptide pools or control peptides (ViraFEST assay). For these TCRs, the target antigens are not known. The library was produced with PCR. These reads were obtained on an Illumina iSeq 100. At the Johns Hopkins FTIC core, DNA from the cultured CD4+ T cells underwent TCR sequencing with the Oncomine TCR Beta short-read assay. The public reads were reprocessed in TCRdb via fastp at Q25 and MiXCR, keeping in-frame beta chains. Identical CDR3 protein sequences are pooled into one entry, listed with their most common genes and DNA. The sample yields just over 20,000 distinct CDR3 sequences; under 80% were counted once. The ten biggest clones cover roughly 8.8% of the sample.

Source material: CD4+ T cells from blood, cultured in vitro. The source is a human donor who had recovered from COVID-19.

The chain employs TRBV7-8 and TRBJ1-3; tentative D call: TRBD1 (5 bases). Trimming stripped 5 bases from V and 0 bases from J, with 11 bases between. Germline loops: CDR1 SGHVS, CDR2 FQNEAQ. This CDR3 is built from 15 residues. The CDR3: CASSPLGGSGNTIYF. The CDR3 bases are TGTGCCAGCAGCCCCCTCGGGGGCTCTGGAAACACCATATATTTT.

The chain is built from TRBV6-1 and TRBJ2-3; 8 positions agree with TRBD2. J gave up 0 bases and V 6 bases, and 5 bases lay outside the gene matches. The V gene's germline CDR1 is MNHNS and CDR2 SASEGT. The CDR3 consists of 15 residues. The CDR3, as DNA: TGTGCCAGCAGGCGTAGCGGGGCTAGCACAGATACGCAGTATTTT. This gives the protein CASRRSGASTDTQYF.

The genes are TRBV30 and TRBJ1-1, with D unclear. Germline assignment: CDR1 GTSNPN and CDR2 SVGIG (reference sequence). This CDR3 region has 10 residues. Trimming left V 5 bases short and J 1 base short, with 2 bases between. CDR3 bases: TGTGCCTGGGGGAACACTGAAGCTTTCTTT. Amino acids: CAWGNTEAFF.

J is TRBJ1-5 and V is TRBV30, with D uncertain. Trimming took 2 bases from V and 7 from J, leaving 12 bases between them. The CDR3 consists of 13 residues. The germline V gene has CDR1 GTSNPN and CDR2 SVGIG (reference sequence). CDR3 nucleotides: TGTGCCTGGAGTATTAGGGAACGCCAGCCCCAGCATTTT. It translates to CAWSIRERQPQHF.

This clonotype came up once. The V and J genes are TRBV27 and TRBJ2-7; possibly TRBD1 for D (5 bases). The CDR3 totals 17 residues. The V gene lost 5 bases and the J gene lost 2 bases, with 22 bases spanning the gap. Germline CDR1 MNHEY, CDR2 SMNVEV (reference sequence). This chain's CDR3 is CASSPTMPRAPPYEQYF. The DNA for the CDR3 is TGTGCCAGCAGTCCTACCATGCCCAGGGCTCCTCCCTACGAGCAGTACTTC.

This chain connects TRBV6-5 to TRBJ1-1; TRBD1 aligns across 7 bases. CDR3 length: 15 residues. V shed 2 bases and J 5 bases; nucleotides not matched to a gene: 8. CDR1 MNHEY and CDR2 SVGAGI come from the germline V gene. The CDR3 protein is CASSYAAGGRTEAFF. CDR3 DNA sequence: TGTGCCAGCAGTTACGCGGCAGGGGGAAGAACTGAAGCTTTCTTT.

The chain combines TRBV30 with TRBJ2-7; TRBD1 is a possible D gene (6 bases). Per the germline V gene, CDR1 is GTSNPN and CDR2 is SVGIG (reference sequence). Trimming pared 0 bases from V and 7 bases from J, leaving 28 bases between. This CDR3 has 18 amino acids. CDR3 protein: CAWSVGTNRGRGPREQYF. CDR3 in DNA: TGTGCCTGGAGTGTAGGGACCAACCGGGGCAGGGGCCCTAGAGAGCAGTACTTC.

V is TRBV20-1 and J is TRBJ2-4; 8 positions match TRBD1. Germline trimming cut 4 bases from V and 6 bases from J; bases unmatched to any gene: 8. This CDR3 spans 14 amino acids. Per germline, CDR1 DFQATT and CDR2 SNEGSKA (reference sequence). The CDR3 region has the DNA TGCAGTGCTACCGACCCGACAGGGGCAAACATTCAGTACTTC. As protein: CSATDPTGANIQYF.

The chain combines TRBV27 with TRBJ1-2; 7 bases match TRBD1. Germline V gene lookup returns CDR1 MNHEY and CDR2 SMNVEV (reference sequence). The CDR3 loop spans 14 amino acids. With V trimmed by 5 bases and J by 4 bases, 7 bases remained unmatched. The CDR3 sequence is CASSVPGQPYGYTF. The CDR3 coding sequence is TGTGCCAGCAGTGTGCCGGGACAGCCCTATGGCTACACCTTC.

This chain connects TRBV4-3 to TRBJ2-2, with 9 bases aligning to TRBD2. Germline assignment: CDR1 LGHNA and CDR2 YSLEER. The CDR3 contains 18 residues. Trimming took 1 base from V and 3 from J; bases not matched to a gene: 9. The CDR3 bases are TGCGCCAGCAGCCAAGGGGGACTAGCCCCCGAGGACACCGGGGAGCTGTTTTTT. Its protein is CASSQGGLAPEDTGELFF.

The CDR3 bases are TGTGCCAGTAGCTACGCCACCGGGACAGGGGGCAGTGAGCAGTACTTC. Its translation is CASSYATGTGGSEQYF. The chain joins TRBV19 to TRBJ2-7, with 12 bases aligning to TRBD1. The CDR3 runs 16 residues. The V gene's germline CDR1 is LNHDA and CDR2 SQIVND (reference sequence). Trimming at V came to 6 bases and at J to 7 bases, leaving 13 bases not matched to a gene. The variable domain in full, completed from reference TRBV19 and TRBJ2-7, reads DGGITQSPKYLFRKEGQNVTLSCEQNLNHDAMYWYRQDPGQGLRLIYYSQIVNDFQKGDIAEGYSVSREKKESFPLTVTSAQKNPTAFYLCASSYATGTGGSEQYFGPGTRLTVT.

This chain joins TRBV5-1 and TRBJ1-1; D gene unclear. Trimming stripped 0 bases from V and 0 bases from J, with 3 bases between. The CDR3 loop spans 13 amino acids. Germline V gene lookup returns CDR1 SGHRS and CDR2 YFSETQ. The CDR3 spells CASSLELNTEAFF. Here the CDR3 DNA reads TGCGCCAGCAGCTTGGAGCTGAACACTGAAGCTTTCTTT.

The chain employs TRBV20-1 and TRBJ1-2; D gene uncertain. The CDR3 is 12 residues long. Germline lookup yields CDR1 DFQATT and CDR2 SNEGSKA (reference sequence). Trimming left V 0 bases short and J 14 bases short, with 16 bases between. In DNA form, the CDR3 reads TGCAGTGCTAGAGATGCGTCCTCGAAGAAGACCTTC. The encoded protein is CSARDASSKKTF.

DNA of the CDR3: TGCAGCCCAACGGAGGGAATGTATGGCTACACCTTC. It translates to CSPTEGMYGYTF. The gene calls are TRBV29-1 and TRBJ1-2; D is ambiguous. The germline gives CDR1 SQVTM, CDR2 ANQGSEA. This CDR3 contains 12 residues. The V and J ends lost 8 bases and 5 bases respectively, with 15 bases between them.

This clonotype has just a few counts. The chain combines TRBV28 with TRBJ1-6; D unclear. Germline V CDR1 and CDR2: MDHEN, SYDVKM. Trimming cost V 3 bases and J 7 bases, with 10 bases left between them. The CDR3 spans 14 residues. The CDR3 spells CASSLWNMNSPLHF. The CDR3 DNA is TGTGCCAGCAGTTTGTGGAATATGAATTCACCCCTCCACTTT.

Only a few counts were recorded for this clonotype. This chain uses TRBV19 with TRBJ1-5; TRBD1 matches 8 bases. Germline values: CDR1 LNHDA, CDR2 SQIVND (reference sequence). J gave up 7 bases and V 4 bases, and 6 bases lay outside the gene matches. This CDR3 is 14 amino acids long. CDR3 coding DNA: TGTGCCAGTAGTAGCCAGGGGACAGGACAGCCCCAGCATTTT. Its protein is CASSSQGTGQPQHF.

The V call is TRBV19, the J call TRBJ2-2, with TRBD2 matching over 7 bases. V trimming: 4 bases; J trimming: 5 bases; junction bases outside the gene matches: 10. The CDR3 has 16 amino acids. Per the germline V gene, CDR1 is LNHDA and CDR2 is SQIVND (reference sequence). CDR3 nucleotides: TGTGCCAGTAGTAACCCTAAGGGAGGGTGGACCGGGGAGCTGTTTTTT. It is translated as CASSNPKGGWTGELFF.

The gene calls are TRBV28 and TRBJ1-6, with unresolved D. The germline V gene has CDR1 MDHEN and CDR2 SYDVKM. The CDR3 sequence is 16 residues long. Trimming removed 5 bases from V and 9 bases from J, with 20 bases in between. The CDR3, as DNA: TGTGCCAGCAGTCCTCTTCTAACACCTTGGGGTTCACCCCTCCACTTT. Protein: CASSPLLTPWGSPLHF.

The chain is built from TRBV30 and TRBJ1-5, with TRBD1 matching 9 bases. After removal of 3 bases from V and 3 bases from J, the junction contained 3 bases not matched to a gene. The CDR3 length is 14 residues. Germline CDR1 is GTSNPN and CDR2 is SVGIG (reference sequence). The chain's CDR3 is CAWSGTGNNQPQHF. In DNA, the CDR3 is TGTGCCTGGAGCGGGACAGGGAACAATCAGCCCCAGCATTTT.

This chain connects TRBV19 to TRBJ1-1; 10 bases map to TRBD1. CDR1 is LNHDA and CDR2 is SQIVND in the germline V gene (reference sequence). The V and J ends lost 6 bases and 3 bases, in that order; junction bases with no gene match: 10. This CDR3 is 16 amino acids long. Here the CDR3 reads CASRSPPGQGHTEAFF. For the CDR3, the DNA is TGTGCCAGTAGATCGCCCCCGGGACAGGGGCACACTGAAGCTTTCTTT.

The chain couples TRBV19 to TRBJ1-1, with unresolved D. Germline V lookup: CDR1 LNHDA, CDR2 SQIVND (reference sequence). V dropped 3 bases and J dropped 5 bases, with 19 bases sitting between them. The CDR3 covers 16 residues. The CDR3 reads CASSISPLKRGTEAFF. Here the CDR3 DNA reads TGTGCCAGTAGTATCTCCCCCCTCAAAAGAGGGACTGAAGCTTTCTTT.